Listed here is a single T cell receptor beta chain. Assay used: immunoSEQ multiplex PCR; TCRdb lists only in-frame clones, some missing. The sample holds 56,000 or so clones; over 75% are singletons and the top ten take 2% to 2.5%. The sample originates from a study of T cell changes during pregnancy in multiple sclerosis. In germline, CDR1 is SNHLY, CDR2 FYNNEI. The ends were cut back, 2 bases at V and 3 bases at J, with 10 bases in the middle. This CDR3 contains 14 residues. The material sequenced was peripheral blood, taken in the first trimester of pregnancy. This TCR came from a female donor in good health, enrolled as a control in a pregnancy study. The rearrangement links TRBV2 to TRBJ1-2; unclear D gene. CDR3 coding DNA: TGTGCCAGCAGTGAACGCGTCAGCGACTATGGCTACACCTTC. Protein sequence: CASSERVSDYGYTF.